These T cell receptor beta chains were read from a single sample in a study of chemoradiotherapy in HPV16-positive cancers. Some clones are missing from TCRdb's copy, which holds only in-frame ones; the method was immunoSEQ multiplex PCR. Of around 12,000 clones listed, roughly 89% are singletons. Sequences were derived from blood, sampled from a patient who underwent chemoradiotherapy. The origin of the receptors is a human donor with HPV-associated anogenital cancer. The CDR3 runs from the conserved cysteine through the conserved F or W. A D gene is named only where the DNA matches it firmly. Clone size is given for some rows only: seen once, a few or many times, or a class if the clone is expanded.

len: 15; d_gene: NA; abundance: few; v_gene: TRBV7-3; j_gene: TRBJ1-6; CDR3aa: CASSLRPFLGSPLHF; CDR3nt: TGTGCCAGCAGCTTGAGGCCTTTTCTCGGTTCACCCCTCCACTTT
len: 17; d_gene: NA; abundance: NA; v_gene: TRBV19; j_gene: TRBJ1-3; CDR3aa: CASSIPGHSNSGNTIYF; CDR3nt: TGTGCCAGTAGTATCCCGGGACATTCGAACTCTGGAAACACCATATATTTT
len: 10; d_gene: NA; abundance: NA; v_gene: TRBV6-1; j_gene: TRBJ2-7; CDR3aa: CATRWNEQYF; CDR3nt: TGTGCCACGCGTTGGAACGAGCAGTACTTC
len: 15; d_gene: TRBD1; abundance: NA; v_gene: TRBV7-8; j_gene: TRBJ2-5; CDR3aa: CASSPGTGHQETQYF; CDR3nt: TGTGCCAGCAGCCCGGGGACAGGGCACCAAGAGACCCAGTACTTC
len: 15; d_gene: NA; abundance: NA; v_gene: TRBV9; j_gene: TRBJ1-2; CDR3aa: CASSPEEGSSQGYTF; CDR3nt: TGTGCCAGCAGCCCAGAGGAGGGAAGCTCACAGGGCTACACCTTC
len: 12; d_gene: NA; abundance: few; v_gene: TRBV6-5; j_gene: TRBJ1-1; CDR3aa: CASSLSGRGAFF; CDR3nt: TGTGCCAGCAGTTTGTCAGGGAGAGGGGCTTTCTTT
len: 12; d_gene: NA; abundance: NA; v_gene: TRBV5-4; j_gene: TRBJ2-7; CDR3aa: CASSLAGGEQYF; CDR3nt: TGTGCCAGCAGCTTGGCCGGGGGCGAGCAGTACTTC
len: 10; d_gene: NA; abundance: NA; v_gene: TRBV11-2; j_gene: TRBJ1-4; CDR3aa: CASSLGEVWF; CDR3nt: TGTGCCAGCAGCTTGGGTGAGGTCTGGTTT
len: 17; d_gene: NA; abundance: NA; v_gene: TRBV6-4; j_gene: TRBJ2-7; CDR3aa: CASSDSIVGEESYEQYF; CDR3nt: TGTGCCAGCAGTGACTCGATAGTCGGCGAGGAATCCTACGAGCAGTACTTC
len: 15; d_gene: TRBD1; abundance: NA; v_gene: TRBV6-5; j_gene: TRBJ1-1; CDR3aa: CASTKGQGALLGAFF; CDR3nt: TGTGCCAGCACCAAGGGACAGGGGGCGCTTCTTGGAGCTTTCTTT
len: 18; d_gene: NA; abundance: NA; v_gene: TRBV2; j_gene: TRBJ1-3; CDR3aa: CASSVVREGGTSGNTIYF; CDR3nt: TGTGCCAGCAGCGTTGTTCGGGAGGGAGGGACCTCTGGAAACACCATATATTTT
len: 13; d_gene: TRBD2; abundance: NA; v_gene: TRBV7-2; j_gene: TRBJ2-1; CDR3aa: CASSPGTTTNPFF; CDR3nt: TGTGCCAGCAGCCCTGGGACTACCACAAATCCGTTCTTC
len: 13; d_gene: NA; abundance: NA; v_gene: TRBV15; j_gene: TRBJ1-5; CDR3aa: CATSRESDSNQHF; CDR3nt: TGTGCCACCAGCAGAGAGTCGGACAGCAACCAGCATTTT
len: 13; d_gene: TRBD1; abundance: NA; v_gene: TRBV18; j_gene: TRBJ2-5; CDR3aa: CASSPGTEETQYF; CDR3nt: TGTGCCAGCTCACCCGGGACAGAAGAGACCCAGTACTTC
len: 13; d_gene: NA; abundance: NA; v_gene: TRBV19; j_gene: TRBJ1-6; CDR3aa: CASTSGRYSPLHF; CDR3nt: TGTGCCAGTACCTCCGGGAGGTATTCACCCCTCCACTTT
len: 12; d_gene: NA; abundance: NA; v_gene: TRBV7-9; j_gene: TRBJ1-5; CDR3aa: CASSAGNQPQHF; CDR3nt: TGTGCCAGCAGCGCAGGGAATCAGCCCCAGCATTTT
len: 16; d_gene: TRBD2; abundance: NA; v_gene: TRBV5-1; j_gene: TRBJ2-1; CDR3aa: CASSLRPSGGVDEQFF; CDR3nt: TGCGCCAGCAGCTTGCGCCCTAGCGGGGGAGTGGATGAGCAGTTCTTC
len: 13; d_gene: NA; abundance: once; v_gene: TRBV28; j_gene: TRBJ1-3; CDR3aa: CASTGTTGNTIYF; CDR3nt: TGTGCCAGTACCGGGACAACGGGAAACACCATATATTTT
len: 17; d_gene: TRBD2; abundance: NA; v_gene: TRBV27; j_gene: TRBJ2-3; CDR3aa: CASSFTSGPFNTDTQYF; CDR3nt: TGTGCCAGCAGTTTTACTAGCGGACCTTTTAACACAGATACGCAGTATTTT
len: 13; d_gene: NA; abundance: once; v_gene: TRBV4-1; j_gene: TRBJ2-2; CDR3aa: CASSKSRGGELFF; CDR3nt: TGCGCCAGCAGCAAAAGTCGCGGCGGGGAGCTGTTTTTT
len: 13; d_gene: TRBD2; abundance: NA; v_gene: TRBV27; j_gene: TRBJ2-7; CDR3aa: CASSLGRAYEQYF; CDR3nt: TGTGCCAGCAGTTTGGGGAGGGCCTACGAGCAGTACTTC
len: 15; d_gene: TRBD1; abundance: NA; v_gene: TRBV18; j_gene: TRBJ2-7; CDR3aa: CASSGSTGTAYEQYF; CDR3nt: TGTGCCAGCTCAGGGAGTACCGGGACAGCCTACGAGCAGTACTTC
len: 17; d_gene: TRBD2; abundance: NA; v_gene: TRBV5-6; j_gene: TRBJ2-2; CDR3aa: CASSLVVAGGLLGELFF; CDR3nt: TGTGCCAGCAGCTTGGTCGTAGCGGGGGGCCTTCTCGGGGAGCTGTTTTTT
len: 17; d_gene: NA; abundance: NA; v_gene: TRBV9; j_gene: TRBJ2-5; CDR3aa: CASSVVGVRSGQETQYF; CDR3nt: TGTGCCAGCAGCGTAGTAGGAGTGAGGTCAGGCCAAGAGACCCAGTACTTC
len: 16; d_gene: NA; abundance: NA; v_gene: TRBV6-1; j_gene: TRBJ2-7; CDR3aa: CASSEVGGLRFYEQYF; CDR3nt: TGTGCCAGCAGTGAAGTAGGGGGGCTAAGGTTCTACGAGCAGTACTTC
len: 16; d_gene: NA; abundance: once; v_gene: TRBV19; j_gene: TRBJ2-2; CDR3aa: CASSPKGQKNTGELFF; CDR3nt: TGTGCCAGTAGTCCCAAGGGACAAAAAAACACCGGGGAGCTGTTTTTT
len: 16; d_gene: TRBD1; abundance: NA; v_gene: TRBV5-6; j_gene: TRBJ2-7; CDR3aa: CASSLEGQGLAYEQYF; CDR3nt: TGTGCCAGCAGCTTGGAGGGACAGGGCCTCGCCTACGAGCAGTACTTC
len: 17; d_gene: NA; abundance: NA; v_gene: TRBV7-6; j_gene: TRBJ1-3; CDR3aa: CASSLAGGAGSGNTIYF; CDR3nt: TGTGCCAGCAGCTTAGCTGGTGGCGCCGGGTCTGGAAACACCATATATTTT
len: 15; d_gene: TRBD2; abundance: few; v_gene: TRBV9; j_gene: TRBJ2-2; CDR3aa: CASSPAGDYTGELFF; CDR3nt: TGTGCCAGCAGCCCAGCGGGGGACTACACCGGGGAGCTGTTTTTT
len: 12; d_gene: NA; abundance: once; v_gene: TRBV29-1; j_gene: TRBJ2-2; CDR3aa: CSVGRNTGELFF; CDR3nt: TGCAGCGTTGGACGGAACACCGGGGAGCTGTTTTTT
len: 11; d_gene: NA; abundance: NA; v_gene: TRBV4-1; j_gene: TRBJ2-7; CDR3aa: CASSQGLGLYF; CDR3nt: TGCGCCAGCAGCCAAGGTCTTGGGTTGTACTTC
len: 12; d_gene: NA; abundance: few; v_gene: TRBV29-1; j_gene: TRBJ2-7; CDR3aa: CSVGDFSYEQYF; CDR3nt: TGCAGCGTGGGGGACTTCTCCTACGAGCAGTACTTC
len: 20; d_gene: TRBD2; abundance: NA; v_gene: TRBV5-1; j_gene: TRBJ2-1; CDR3aa: CASSLFRTSGGEVSYNEQFF; CDR3nt: TGCGCCAGCAGCTTGTTTCGTACTAGCGGGGGGGAAGTCTCCTACAATGAGCAGTTCTTC
len: 12; d_gene: TRBD1; abundance: NA; v_gene: TRBV11-3; j_gene: TRBJ1-3; CDR3aa: CASSDRQGTIYF; CDR3nt: TGTGCCAGCAGCGACAGACAGGGCACCATATATTTT
len: 10; d_gene: NA; abundance: few; v_gene: TRBV6-1; j_gene: TRBJ1-6; CDR3aa: CASRIGSLHF; CDR3nt: TGTGCCAGCCGTATAGGATCCCTCCACTTT
len: 14; d_gene: NA; abundance: once; v_gene: TRBV11-2; j_gene: TRBJ2-2; CDR3aa: CASSLVRAAGELFF; CDR3nt: TGTGCCAGCAGCTTAGTAAGGGCGGCCGGGGAGCTGTTTTTT
len: 11; d_gene: NA; abundance: NA; v_gene: TRBV19; j_gene: TRBJ1-3; CDR3aa: CASNIGNTIYF; CDR3nt: TGTGCCAGTAATATTGGAAACACCATATATTTT
len: 13; d_gene: NA; abundance: NA; v_gene: TRBV7-6; j_gene: TRBJ1-1; CDR3aa: CASSMGLNTEAFF; CDR3nt: TGTGCCAGCAGCATGGGACTGAACACTGAAGCTTTCTTT
len: 15; d_gene: TRBD1; abundance: NA; v_gene: TRBV6-1; j_gene: TRBJ2-2; CDR3aa: CASSVGTGDTGELFF; CDR3nt: TGTGCCAGCAGTGTCGGGACAGGGGACACCGGGGAGCTGTTTTTT
len: 12; d_gene: NA; abundance: NA; v_gene: TRBV7-2; j_gene: TRBJ2-7; CDR3aa: CASSLDVGEQYF; CDR3nt: TGTGCCAGCAGCTTAGATGTTGGCGAGCAGTACTTC
len: 16; d_gene: TRBD1; abundance: NA; v_gene: TRBV19; j_gene: TRBJ2-7; CDR3aa: CASSISVQGARHEQYF; CDR3nt: TGTGCCAGTAGTATATCAGTACAGGGGGCGCGACACGAGCAGTACTTC
len: 14; d_gene: NA; abundance: NA; v_gene: TRBV5-1; j_gene: TRBJ2-2; CDR3aa: CASSAGFATGELFF; CDR3nt: TGCGCCAGCAGCGCAGGGTTTGCCACCGGGGAGCTGTTTTTT